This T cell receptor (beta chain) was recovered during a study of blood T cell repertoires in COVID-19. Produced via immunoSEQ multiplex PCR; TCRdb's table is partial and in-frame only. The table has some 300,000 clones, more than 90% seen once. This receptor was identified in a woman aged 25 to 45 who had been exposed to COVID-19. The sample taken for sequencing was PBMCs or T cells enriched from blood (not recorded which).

The CDR3 spells CASSLVAAGGHEQYF. The DNA of the CDR3 is TGCGCCAGCAGCTTGGTGGCTGCCGGGGGGCACGAGCAGTACTTC. The rearrangement joins TRBV5-1 to TRBJ2-7; D may be TRBD2 (7 bases). This CDR3 spans 15 amino acids. Germline CDR1 SGHRS, CDR2 YFSETQ. V lost 0 bases and J 5 bases, leaving 15 bases between the germline ends.